These 18 T cell receptor beta chains originate from one sample sequenced in a study of blood T cell repertoires in COVID-19. TCRdb keeps only in-frame clones here, not all; method: immunoSEQ multiplex PCR. Seen here are a few hundred thousand clones, 89% observed once, and the top ten hold around 1.9%. What was sequenced was peripheral blood. Receptor source: a woman in her 30s with COVID-19, enrolled during active disease.

The J gene is TRBJ1-1, the V gene TRBV7-9, with a possible D match to TRBD1 (5 bases). The germline gives CDR1 SEHNR, CDR2 FQNEAQ (reference sequence). CDR3 length equals 17 residues. The germline V and J ends were trimmed by 5 bases and 5 bases, with 24 bases remaining between them. The CDR3, as DNA: TGTGCCAGCAGCGCAGGCGTGGAGGGGAGGGCGAGGACTGAAGCTTTCTTT. Translation: CASSAGVEGRARTEAFF.

The rearrangement joins TRBV27 to TRBJ1-5, with TRBD1 matching 8 bases. The CDR3 totals 13 residues. The ends lost 5 bases at V and 7 bases at J; junction bases unmatched: 4. The germline V gene has CDR1 MNHEY and CDR2 SMNVEV (reference sequence). The CDR3 DNA reads TGTGCCAGCAGTCAGGGGGCCTGGCAGCCCCAGCATTTT. Its protein is CASSQGAWQPQHF.

This clone is categorized as medium-sized. This chain joins TRBV4-1 and TRBJ1-2, with 10 bases matching TRBD1. V lost 4 bases to trimming and J lost 4 bases; unmatched junction nucleotides: 18. The CDR3 runs 19 residues. Germline CDR1 is MGHRA and CDR2 is YSYEKL. CDR3 sequence reads: CASSLSPRDRGNLVYGYTF. In DNA, the CDR3 is TGCGCCAGCAGCCTAAGCCCCCGGGACAGGGGAAATTTGGTCTATGGCTACACCTTC.

The chain links TRBV2 to TRBJ1-2; TRBD1 agrees at 11 bases. The CDR3 has 15 residues. Germline trimming cut 2 bases from V and 6 bases from J; bases unmatched to any gene: 5. The V gene's germline CDR1 is SNHLY and CDR2 FYNNEI. The CDR3 sequence is CASSEFWDRGDGYTF. CDR3 in DNA: TGTGCCAGCAGTGAATTTTGGGACAGGGGGGATGGCTACACCTTC.

The chain carries TRBV28 and TRBJ2-2, with 9 bases that match TRBD2. Germline V CDR1 and CDR2: MDHEN, SYDVKM. V shed 5 bases, J shed 4 bases, and the junction held 5 bases outside the gene matches. The CDR3 spans 15 residues. The CDR3 DNA reads as TGTGCCAGCAGTGCGGGGGGGCCGGGCACCGGGGAGCTGTTTTTT. It is translated as CASSAGGPGTGELFF.

This clone was detected only once. V is TRBV3-1 (or the pseudogene TRBV3-2) and J is TRBJ1-1; D unresolved. The CDR3 runs 13 residues. V dropped 6 bases and J dropped 3 bases, with 11 bases sitting between them. Germline CDR1 is LGHDT and CDR2 is YNNKEL (reference sequence). The CDR3 sequence is CASSRGPYTEAFF. In nucleotides, the CDR3 is TGTGCCAGCAGTCGCGGGCCGTACACTGAAGCTTTCTTT.

This clone was picked up a small number of times. The chain couples TRBV7-9 to TRBJ2-7; 10 bases line up with TRBD1. Germline CDR1 and CDR2: SEHNR and FQNEAQ (reference sequence). V was clipped by 5 bases and J by 0 bases; unmatched bases: 7. CDR3 length: 16 residues. The CDR3: CASSILDRGSSYEQYF. As DNA, the CDR3 is TGTGCCAGCAGCATCCTGGACAGGGGGAGCTCCTACGAGCAGTACTTC.

The chain couples TRBV11-2 to TRBJ2-2; tentative D call: TRBD2 (6 bases). CDR1 SGHAT and CDR2 FQNNGV come from the germline V gene. Between the trimmed V and J ends, which lost 0 bases and 2 bases, there was a span of 10 bases. CDR3 length equals 16 residues. In DNA, the CDR3 is TGTGCCAGCAGCTTAGAGGGACTCCCAAACACCGGGGAGCTGTTTTTT. Translated: CASSLEGLPNTGELFF.

V gene TRBV13 combines with J gene TRBJ2-7, with a weak D call TRBD1 (6 bases). The CDR3 totals 14 residues. Germline lookup yields CDR1 PRHDT and CDR2 FYEKMQ (reference sequence). V was shortened by 5 bases and J by 3 bases, with 14 bases between the two germline ends. In DNA form, the CDR3 reads TGTGCCAGCAGCCTCCAGGGGATGGACTACGAGCAGTACGTC. This sequence encodes CASSLQGMDYEQYV.

The chain couples TRBV30 to TRBJ1-5; 7 bases are shared with TRBD1. The CDR3 is made up of 15 amino acids. The germline gives CDR1 GTSNPN, CDR2 SVGIG (reference sequence). After removal of 3 bases from V and 5 bases from J, the junction contained 10 bases not matched to a gene. CDR3 bases: TGTGCCTGGAGCGCCGGGACAGCAAGGGATCAGCCCCAGCATTTT. Translating it yields CAWSAGTARDQPQHF.

The rearrangement links TRBV4-1 to TRBJ1-1, with TRBD1 identical over 10 bases. The ends lost 1 base at V and 3 bases at J; junction bases unmatched: 5. The CDR3 sequence is 16 residues long. Germline V lookup: CDR1 MGHRA, CDR2 YSYEKL. CDR3 in DNA: TGCGCCAGCAGCCAAGGTGCGGGACAGGGGTACACTGAAGCTTTCTTT. It is translated as CASSQGAGQGYTEAFF.

This chain connects TRBV6-5 to TRBJ1-4, with D possibly TRBD1 on 6 matching bases. V gave up 8 bases and J gave up 5 bases, with 15 bases separating them. From germline, CDR1 is MNHEY and CDR2 SVGAGI. There are 14 residues in the CDR3. This CDR3 reads CASEDSYPNEKLFF. CDR3 bases: TGTGCCAGCGAGGACAGCTACCCCAATGAAAAACTGTTTTTT.

The chain combines TRBV6-5 with TRBJ1-1; D is ambiguous. This CDR3 comprises 11 residues. Germline V gene data show CDR1 as MNHEY and CDR2 as SVGAGI. V shed 8 bases and J shed 1 base, with 5 bases lying between them. In DNA, the CDR3 is TGTGCCAGCGGGCGGAACACTGAAGCTTTCTTT. This encodes CASGRNTEAFF.

This clone has a single count. The rearrangement uses TRBV5-1 and TRBJ2-2, with 10 bases lining up with TRBD1. This CDR3 comprises 15 residues. CDR1 is SGHRS, CDR2 YFSETQ, per germline. V lost 4 bases and J lost 5; bases outside the gene matches: 5. The chain's CDR3 is CASSGGQGGTGELFF. The CDR3 DNA sequence: TGCGCCAGCAGCGGTGGACAGGGGGGGACCGGGGAGCTGTTTTTT.

V is TRBV18 and J is TRBJ2-1; 7 bases align to TRBD2. This CDR3 is built from 16 residues. The J segment lost 7 bases and the V segment lost 3 bases, leaving 12 bases of the junction unmatched. CDR1 KGHSH and CDR2 LQKENI come from the germline V gene. Written as DNA, the CDR3 is TGTGCCAGCTCACCGCGGACTAGTCCCCTCCCTAATGAGCAGTTCTTC. The encoded protein is CASSPRTSPLPNEQFF.

This chain connects TRBV19 to TRBJ1-1, with TRBD1 identical over 7 bases. Germline V gene lookup returns CDR1 LNHDA and CDR2 SQIVND (reference sequence). V dropped 6 bases and J dropped 1; count of bases not matched to a gene: 5. The CDR3 consists of 14 residues. The CDR3 DNA sequence: TGTGCCAGTAGGATACAGGGGACGAACACTGAAGCTTTCTTT. It specifies CASRIQGTNTEAFF.

The rearrangement joins TRBV6-5 to TRBJ2-3, with TRBD2 matching 7 bases. J gave up 7 bases and V 8 bases, and 9 bases lay outside the gene matches. The CDR3 length is 13 residues. The germline CDR1 and CDR2 sequences are MNHEY and SVGAGI. CDR3: CASWEGRGNTQYF. CDR3 sequence (DNA): TGTGCCAGCTGGGAGGGAAGGGGCAATACGCAGTATTTT.

This clone was found a few times. The rearrangement uses TRBV5-5 and TRBJ2-3; 8 positions match TRBD1. The ends lost 0 bases at V and 6 bases at J; junction bases unmatched: 0. CDR3 length: 13 amino acids. CDR1 is SGHKS and CDR2 is YYEKEE in the germline V gene (reference sequence). CDR3 in amino acids: CASSLDRGDTQYF. The CDR3 DNA reads TGTGCCAGCAGCTTGGACAGGGGGGATACGCAGTATTTT.